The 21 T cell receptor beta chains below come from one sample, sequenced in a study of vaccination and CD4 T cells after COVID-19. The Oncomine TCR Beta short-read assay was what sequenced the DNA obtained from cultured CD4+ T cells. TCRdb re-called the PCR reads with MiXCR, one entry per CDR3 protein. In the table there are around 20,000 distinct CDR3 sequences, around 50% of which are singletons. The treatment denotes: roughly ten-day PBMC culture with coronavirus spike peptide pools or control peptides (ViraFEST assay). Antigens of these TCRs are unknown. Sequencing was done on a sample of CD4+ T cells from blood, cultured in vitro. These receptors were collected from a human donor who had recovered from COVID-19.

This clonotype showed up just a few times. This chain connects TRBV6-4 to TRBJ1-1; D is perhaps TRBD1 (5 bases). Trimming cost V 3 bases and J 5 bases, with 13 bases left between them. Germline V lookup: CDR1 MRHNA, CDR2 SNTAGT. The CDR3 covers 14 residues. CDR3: CASSEYLGGTEAFF. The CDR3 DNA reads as TGTGCCAGCAGTGAGTATCTGGGGGGAACTGAAGCTTTCTTT.

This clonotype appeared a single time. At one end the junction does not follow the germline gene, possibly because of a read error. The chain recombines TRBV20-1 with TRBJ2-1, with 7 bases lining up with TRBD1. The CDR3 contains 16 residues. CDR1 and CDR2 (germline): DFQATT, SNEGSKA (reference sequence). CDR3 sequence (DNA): TGCAGTGCTAGACCTCCGGGACAGCCTTCCTACAATGAGCAGTTCTTT. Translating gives CSARPPGQPSYNEQFF.

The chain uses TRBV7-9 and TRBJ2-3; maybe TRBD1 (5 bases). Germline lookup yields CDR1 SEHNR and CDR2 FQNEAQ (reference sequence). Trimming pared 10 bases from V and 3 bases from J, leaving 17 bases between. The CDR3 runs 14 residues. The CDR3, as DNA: TGTGCCAACCATCCTGGGGCAGCGACAGATACGCAGTATTTT. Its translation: CANHPGAATDTQYF.

CDR3 amino acids: CASSPEVDVRYNEQFF. The CDR3 nucleotides read TGTGCCAGCAGCCCCGAGGTGGACGTGAGATACAATGAGCAGTTCTTC. J is TRBJ2-1 and V is TRBV5-4; D unresolved. This CDR3 comprises 16 residues. Germline values: CDR1 SGHNT, CDR2 YYREEE (reference sequence). Trimming took 4 bases from V and 4 from J, leaving 18 bases between them.

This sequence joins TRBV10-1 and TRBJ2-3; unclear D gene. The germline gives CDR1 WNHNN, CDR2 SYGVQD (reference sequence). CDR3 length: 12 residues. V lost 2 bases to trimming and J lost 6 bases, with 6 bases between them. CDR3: CASSERRDTQYF. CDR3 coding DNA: TGCGCCAGCAGTGAGCGTAGGGATACGCAGTATTTT.

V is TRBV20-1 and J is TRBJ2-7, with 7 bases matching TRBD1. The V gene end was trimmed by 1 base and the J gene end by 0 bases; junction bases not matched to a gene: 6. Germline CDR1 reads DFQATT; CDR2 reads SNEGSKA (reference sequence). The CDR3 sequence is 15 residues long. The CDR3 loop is CSARVGQFSSYEQYF. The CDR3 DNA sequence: TGCAGTGCTAGAGTGGGACAGTTCAGCTCCTACGAGCAGTACTTC.

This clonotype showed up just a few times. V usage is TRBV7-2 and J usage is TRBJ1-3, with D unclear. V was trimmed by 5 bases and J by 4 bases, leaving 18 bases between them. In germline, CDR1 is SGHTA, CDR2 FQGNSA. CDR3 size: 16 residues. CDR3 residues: CASSPGHLIGGNTIYF. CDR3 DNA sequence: TGTGCCAGCAGCCCGGGCCACCTGATCGGAGGAAACACCATATATTTT.

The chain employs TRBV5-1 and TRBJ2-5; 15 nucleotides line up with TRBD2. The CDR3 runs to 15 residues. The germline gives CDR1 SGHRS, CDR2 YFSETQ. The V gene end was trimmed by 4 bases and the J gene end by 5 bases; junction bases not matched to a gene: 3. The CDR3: CASSPGLAGGETQYF. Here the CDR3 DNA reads TGCGCCAGCAGCCCAGGACTAGCGGGGGGGGAGACCCAGTACTTC. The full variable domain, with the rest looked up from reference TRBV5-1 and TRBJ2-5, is KAGVTQTPRYLIKTRGQQVTLSCSPISGHRSVSWYQQTPGQGLQFLFEYFSETQRNKGNFPGRFSGRQFSNSRSEMNVSTLELGDSALYLCASSPGLAGGETQYFGPGTRLLVL.

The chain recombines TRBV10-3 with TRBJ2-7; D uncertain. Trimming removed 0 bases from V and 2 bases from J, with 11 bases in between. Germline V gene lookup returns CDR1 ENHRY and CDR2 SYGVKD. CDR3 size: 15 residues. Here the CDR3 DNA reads TGTGCCATCAGTGAGTCGGGCCCCCGGCCCTACGAGCAGTACTTC. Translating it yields CAISESGPRPYEQYF.

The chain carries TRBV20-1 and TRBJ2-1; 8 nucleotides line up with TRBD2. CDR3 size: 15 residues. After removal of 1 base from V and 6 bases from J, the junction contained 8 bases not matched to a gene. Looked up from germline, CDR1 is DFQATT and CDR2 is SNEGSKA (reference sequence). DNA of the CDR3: TGCAGTGCTAGAGTTGGGCTAGCGGGCGCCAATGAGCAGTTCTTC. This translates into CSARVGLAGANEQFF.

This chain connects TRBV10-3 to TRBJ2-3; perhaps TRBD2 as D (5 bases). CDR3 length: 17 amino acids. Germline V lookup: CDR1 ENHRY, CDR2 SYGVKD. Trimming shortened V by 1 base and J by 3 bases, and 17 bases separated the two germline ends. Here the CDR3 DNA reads TGTGCCATCAGTGAGTTGAAGTTTAGCGATACTACAGATACGCAGTATTTT. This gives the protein CAISELKFSDTTDTQYF.

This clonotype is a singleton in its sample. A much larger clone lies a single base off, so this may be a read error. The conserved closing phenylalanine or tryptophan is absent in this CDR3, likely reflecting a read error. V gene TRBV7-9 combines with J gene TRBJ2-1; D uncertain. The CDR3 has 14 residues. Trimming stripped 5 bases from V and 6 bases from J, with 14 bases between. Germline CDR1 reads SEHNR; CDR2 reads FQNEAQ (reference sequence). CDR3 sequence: CASSPLALINEQFL. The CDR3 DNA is TGTGCCAGCAGCCCTCTCGCGCTGATCAATGAGCAGTTCCTC.

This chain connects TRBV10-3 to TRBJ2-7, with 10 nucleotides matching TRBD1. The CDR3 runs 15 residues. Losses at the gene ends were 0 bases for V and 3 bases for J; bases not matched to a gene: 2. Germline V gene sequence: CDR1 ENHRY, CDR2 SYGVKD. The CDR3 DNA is TGTGCCATCAGTGAGTCGCGGACAGGGGGCTACGAGCAGTACTTC. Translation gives CAISESRTGGYEQYF.

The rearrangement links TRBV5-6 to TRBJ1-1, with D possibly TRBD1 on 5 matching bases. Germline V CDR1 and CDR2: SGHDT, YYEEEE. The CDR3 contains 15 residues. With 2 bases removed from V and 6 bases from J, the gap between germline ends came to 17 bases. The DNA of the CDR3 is TGTGCCAGCAGCTTAAATCAGGGATGGAGGCCTGAAGCTTTCTTT. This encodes CASSLNQGWRPEAFF.

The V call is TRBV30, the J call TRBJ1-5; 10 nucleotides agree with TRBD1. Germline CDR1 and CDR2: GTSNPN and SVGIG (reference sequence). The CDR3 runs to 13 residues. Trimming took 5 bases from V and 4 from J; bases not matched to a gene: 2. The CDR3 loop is CAWGDRGNQPQHF. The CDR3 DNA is TGTGCCTGGGGGGACAGGGGAAATCAGCCCCAGCATTTT. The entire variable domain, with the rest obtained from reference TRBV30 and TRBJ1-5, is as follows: SQTIHQWPATLVQPVGSPLSLECTVEGTSNPNLYWYRQAAGRGLQLLFYSVGIGQISSEVPQNLSASRPQDRQFILSSKKLLLSDSGFYLCAWGDRGNQPQHFGDGTRLSIL.

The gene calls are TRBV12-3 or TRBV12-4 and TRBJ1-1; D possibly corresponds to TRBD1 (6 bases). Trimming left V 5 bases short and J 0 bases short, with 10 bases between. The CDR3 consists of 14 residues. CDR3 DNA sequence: TGTGCCAGCAGTGAACAGGGAATGAACACTGAAGCTTTCTTT. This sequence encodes CASSEQGMNTEAFF.

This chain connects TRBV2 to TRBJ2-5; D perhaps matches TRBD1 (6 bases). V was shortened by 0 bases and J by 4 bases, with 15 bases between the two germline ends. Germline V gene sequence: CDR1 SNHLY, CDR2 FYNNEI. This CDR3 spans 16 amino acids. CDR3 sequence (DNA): TGTGCCAGCAGTGAAGCGGTACAGGGTAGGGCAGAGACCCAGTACTTC. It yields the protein CASSEAVQGRAETQYF.

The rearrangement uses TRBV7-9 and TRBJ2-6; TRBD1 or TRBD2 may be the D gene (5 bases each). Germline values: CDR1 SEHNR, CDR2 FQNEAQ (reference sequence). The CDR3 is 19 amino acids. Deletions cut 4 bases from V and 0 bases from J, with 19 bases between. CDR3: CASSSTYSGRYSGANVLTF. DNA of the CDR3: TGTGCCAGCAGCTCTACATACTCGGGACGTTACTCTGGGGCCAACGTCCTGACTTTC.

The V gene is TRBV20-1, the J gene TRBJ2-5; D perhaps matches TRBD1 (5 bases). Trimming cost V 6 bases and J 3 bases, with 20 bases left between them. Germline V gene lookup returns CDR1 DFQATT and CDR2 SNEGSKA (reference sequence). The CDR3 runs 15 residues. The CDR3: CSAPPLPWGKETQYF. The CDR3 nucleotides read TGCAGTGCCCCGCCCCTACCCTGGGGCAAAGAGACCCAGTACTTC.

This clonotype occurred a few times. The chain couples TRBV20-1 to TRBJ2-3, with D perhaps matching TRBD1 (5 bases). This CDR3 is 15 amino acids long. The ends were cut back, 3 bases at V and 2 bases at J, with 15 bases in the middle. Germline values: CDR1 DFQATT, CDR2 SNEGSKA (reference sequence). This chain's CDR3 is CSASEARAYTDTQYF. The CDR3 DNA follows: TGCAGTGCTAGCGAGGCCAGGGCTTACACAGATACGCAGTATTTT.

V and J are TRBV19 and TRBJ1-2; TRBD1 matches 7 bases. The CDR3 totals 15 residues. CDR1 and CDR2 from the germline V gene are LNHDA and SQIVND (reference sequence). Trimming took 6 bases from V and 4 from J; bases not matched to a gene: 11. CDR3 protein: CASRATGTAGYGYTF. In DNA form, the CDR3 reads TGTGCCAGTAGGGCGACCGGGACAGCGGGCTATGGCTACACCTTC.